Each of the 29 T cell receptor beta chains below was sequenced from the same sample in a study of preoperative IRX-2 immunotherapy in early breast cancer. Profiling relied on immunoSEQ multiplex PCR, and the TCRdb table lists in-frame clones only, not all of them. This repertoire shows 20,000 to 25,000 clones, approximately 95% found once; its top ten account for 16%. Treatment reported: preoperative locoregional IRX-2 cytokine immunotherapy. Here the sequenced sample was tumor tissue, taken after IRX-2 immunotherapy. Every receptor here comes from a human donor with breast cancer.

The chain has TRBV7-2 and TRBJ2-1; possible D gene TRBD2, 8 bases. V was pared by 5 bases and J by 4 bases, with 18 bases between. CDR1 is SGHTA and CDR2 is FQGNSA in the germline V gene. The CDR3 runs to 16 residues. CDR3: CASSRKGASGYNEQFF. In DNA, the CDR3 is TGTGCCAGCAGCCGTAAGGGGGCTAGCGGGTACAATGAGCAGTTCTTC.

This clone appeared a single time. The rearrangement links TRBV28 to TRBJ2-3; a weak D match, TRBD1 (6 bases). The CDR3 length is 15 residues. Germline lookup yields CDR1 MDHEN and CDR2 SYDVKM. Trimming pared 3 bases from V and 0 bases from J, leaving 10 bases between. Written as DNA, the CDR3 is TGTGCCAGCAGTTTTAGGGGGATTAGCACAGATACGCAGTATTTT. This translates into CASSFRGISTDTQYF.

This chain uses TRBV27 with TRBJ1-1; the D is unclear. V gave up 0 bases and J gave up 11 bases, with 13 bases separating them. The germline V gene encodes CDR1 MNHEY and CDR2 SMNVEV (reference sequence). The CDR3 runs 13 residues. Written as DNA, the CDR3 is TGTGCCAGCAGTTTATCATCCCGTCTGGGGGCTTTCTTT. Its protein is CASSLSSRLGAFF.

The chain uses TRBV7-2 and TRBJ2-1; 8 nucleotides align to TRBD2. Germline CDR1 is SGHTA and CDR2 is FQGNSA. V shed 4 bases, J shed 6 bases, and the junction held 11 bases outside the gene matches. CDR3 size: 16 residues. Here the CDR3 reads CASSSHGGALGNEQFF. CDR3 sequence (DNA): TGTGCCAGCAGCTCCCACGGGGGGGCTTTGGGCAATGAGCAGTTCTTC.

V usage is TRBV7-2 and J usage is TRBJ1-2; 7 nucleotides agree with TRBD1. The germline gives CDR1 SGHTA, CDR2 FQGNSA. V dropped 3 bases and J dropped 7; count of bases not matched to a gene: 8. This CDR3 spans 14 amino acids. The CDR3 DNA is TGTGCCAGCAGCTTCAGCCCGGGACAGAGTGGCTACACCTTC. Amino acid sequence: CASSFSPGQSGYTF.

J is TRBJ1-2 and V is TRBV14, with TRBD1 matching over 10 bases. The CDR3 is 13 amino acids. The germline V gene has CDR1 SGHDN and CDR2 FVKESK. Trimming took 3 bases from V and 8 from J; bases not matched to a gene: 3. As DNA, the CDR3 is TGTGCCAGCAGCCACTCGACAGGGGGCGGCTACACCTTC. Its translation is CASSHSTGGGYTF.

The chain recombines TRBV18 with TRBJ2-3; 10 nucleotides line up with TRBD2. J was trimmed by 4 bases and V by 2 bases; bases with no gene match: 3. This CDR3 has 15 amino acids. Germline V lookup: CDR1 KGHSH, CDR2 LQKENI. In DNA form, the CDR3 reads TGTGCCAGCTCACCAGGGGGACTAGCGTCAGATACGCAGTATTTT. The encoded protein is CASSPGGLASDTQYF.

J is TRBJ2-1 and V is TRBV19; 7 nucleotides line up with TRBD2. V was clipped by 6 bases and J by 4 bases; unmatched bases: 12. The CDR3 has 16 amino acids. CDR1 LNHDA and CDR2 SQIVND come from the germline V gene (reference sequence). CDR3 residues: CASSPFVLAVYNEQFF. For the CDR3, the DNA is TGTGCCAGTAGCCCATTCGTGCTAGCGGTATACAATGAGCAGTTCTTC.

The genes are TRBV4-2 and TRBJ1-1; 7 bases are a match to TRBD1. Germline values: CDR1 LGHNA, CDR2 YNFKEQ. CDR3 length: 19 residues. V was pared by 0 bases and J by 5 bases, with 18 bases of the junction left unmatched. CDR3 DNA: TGTGCCAGCAGCCAAGAGGGTCCGGGACAGATAAAAGTGGGAACTGAAGCTTTCTTT. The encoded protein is CASSQEGPGQIKVGTEAFF.

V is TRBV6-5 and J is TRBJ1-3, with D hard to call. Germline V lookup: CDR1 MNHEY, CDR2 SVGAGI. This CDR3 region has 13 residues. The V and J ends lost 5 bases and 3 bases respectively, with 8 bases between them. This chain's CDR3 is CASSPRGGNTIYF. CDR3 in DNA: TGTGCCAGCAGTCCACGGGGTGGAAACACCATATATTTT.

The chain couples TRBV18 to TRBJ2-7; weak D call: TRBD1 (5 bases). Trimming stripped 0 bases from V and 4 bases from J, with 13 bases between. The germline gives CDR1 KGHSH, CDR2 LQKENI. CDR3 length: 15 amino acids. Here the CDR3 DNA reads TGTGCCAGCTCACCACCGGGGCAGGGAATTTACGAGCAGTACTTC. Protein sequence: CASSPPGQGIYEQYF.

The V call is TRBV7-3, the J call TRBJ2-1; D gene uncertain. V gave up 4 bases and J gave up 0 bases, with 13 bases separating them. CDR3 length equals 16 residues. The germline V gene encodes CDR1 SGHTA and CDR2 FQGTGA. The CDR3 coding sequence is TGTGCCAGCAGCTCGCTAGTTTCCAACTCCTACAATGAGCAGTTCTTC. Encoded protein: CASSSLVSNSYNEQFF.

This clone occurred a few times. The CDR3 nucleotides are TGTGCCAGCAGTCCCCGACTAGTTCGGACCGGGGAGCTGTTTTTT. Its protein product is CASSPRLVRTGELFF. V is TRBV6-6 and J is TRBJ2-2; a weak D match, TRBD2 (6 bases). The CDR3 loop spans 15 amino acids. CDR1 MNHNY and CDR2 SVGAGI come from the germline V gene (reference sequence). With 5 bases removed from V and 5 bases from J, the gap between germline ends came to 15 bases.

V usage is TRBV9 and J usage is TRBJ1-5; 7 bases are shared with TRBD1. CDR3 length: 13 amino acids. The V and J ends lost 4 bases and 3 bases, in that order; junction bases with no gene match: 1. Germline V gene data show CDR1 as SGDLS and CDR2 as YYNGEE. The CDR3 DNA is TGTGCCAGCAGCCAGGGGGACAATCAGCCCCAGCATTTT. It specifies CASSQGDNQPQHF. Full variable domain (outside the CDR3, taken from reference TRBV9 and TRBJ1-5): DSGVTQTPKHLITATGQRVTLRCSPRSGDLSVYWYQQSLDQGLQFLIQYYNGEERAKGNILERFSAQQFPDLHSELNLSSLELGDSALYFCASSQGDNQPQHFGDGTRLSIL.

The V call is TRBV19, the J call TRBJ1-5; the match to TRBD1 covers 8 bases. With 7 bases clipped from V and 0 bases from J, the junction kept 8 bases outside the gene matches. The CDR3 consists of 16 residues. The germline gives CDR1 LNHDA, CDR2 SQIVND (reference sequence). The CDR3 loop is CASTRRGLLSNQPQHF. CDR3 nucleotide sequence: TGTGCCAGTACCCGCAGGGGGCTTCTTAGCAATCAGCCCCAGCATTTT.

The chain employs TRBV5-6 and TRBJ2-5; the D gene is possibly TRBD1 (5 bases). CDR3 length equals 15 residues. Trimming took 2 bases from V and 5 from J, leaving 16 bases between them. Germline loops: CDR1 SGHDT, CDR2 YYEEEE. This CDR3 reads CASSLRQFLRETQYF. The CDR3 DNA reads TGTGCCAGCAGCTTAAGACAGTTCCTCCGGGAGACCCAGTACTTC.

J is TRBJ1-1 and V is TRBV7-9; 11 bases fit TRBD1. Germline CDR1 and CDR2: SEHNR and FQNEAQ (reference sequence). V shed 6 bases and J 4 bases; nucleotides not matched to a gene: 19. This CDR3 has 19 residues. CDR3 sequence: CASRRRIGTGGISGTEAFF. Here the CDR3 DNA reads TGTGCCAGCAGACGAAGGATCGGGACAGGGGGGATTAGCGGCACTGAAGCTTTCTTT.

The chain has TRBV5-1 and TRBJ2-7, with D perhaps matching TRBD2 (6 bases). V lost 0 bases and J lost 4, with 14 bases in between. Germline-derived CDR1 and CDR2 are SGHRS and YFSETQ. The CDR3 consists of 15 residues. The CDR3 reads CASSLEASEPYEQYF. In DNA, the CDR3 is TGCGCCAGCAGCTTGGAGGCTAGCGAACCATACGAGCAGTACTTC.

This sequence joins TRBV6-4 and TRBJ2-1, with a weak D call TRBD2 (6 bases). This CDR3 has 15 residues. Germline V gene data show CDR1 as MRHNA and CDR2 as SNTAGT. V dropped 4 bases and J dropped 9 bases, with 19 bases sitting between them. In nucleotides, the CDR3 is TGTGCCAGCAGTGCAGGACCGGGACTCTATAGTGAGCAGTTCTTC. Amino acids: CASSAGPGLYSEQFF.

CDR3 coding DNA: TGTGCCAGCAGCTTAACGCTGGTGGACAATGAGCAGTTCTTC. Translating gives CASSLTLVDNEQFF. The V and J genes are TRBV7-3 and TRBJ2-1, with unresolved D. Germline loops: CDR1 SGHTA, CDR2 FQGTGA. The ends were cut back, 0 bases at V and 5 bases at J, with 8 bases in the middle. CDR3 length: 14 amino acids.

CDR3 sequence reads: CASSPGGGRGYTF. For the CDR3, the DNA is TGTGCCAGCTCACCGGGGGGAGGGCGCGGCTACACCTTC. The rearrangement uses TRBV18 and TRBJ1-2; D perhaps matches TRBD1 (5 bases). Trimming pared 3 bases from V and 8 bases from J, leaving 13 bases between. Germline loops: CDR1 KGHSH, CDR2 LQKENI. The CDR3 is 13 residues long.

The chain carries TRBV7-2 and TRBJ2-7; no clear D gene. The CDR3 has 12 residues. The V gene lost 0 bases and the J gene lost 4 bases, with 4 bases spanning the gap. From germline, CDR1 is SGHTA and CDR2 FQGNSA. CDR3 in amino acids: CASSLARYEQYF. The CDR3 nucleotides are TGTGCCAGCAGCTTAGCGCGGTACGAGCAGTACTTC.

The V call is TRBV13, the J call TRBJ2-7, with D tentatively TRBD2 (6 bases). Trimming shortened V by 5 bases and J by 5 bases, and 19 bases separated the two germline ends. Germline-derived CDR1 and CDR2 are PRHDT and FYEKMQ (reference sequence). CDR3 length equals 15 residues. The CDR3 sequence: CASSQGREMVHEQYF. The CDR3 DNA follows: TGTGCCAGCAGCCAGGGCCGGGAGATGGTCCACGAGCAGTACTTC.

The CDR3 DNA reads TGTGCCAGCAGCCCGAGCGGGGCCTCCTACGAGCAGTACTTC. It yields the protein CASSPSGASYEQYF. The rearrangement joins TRBV6-5 to TRBJ2-7; 7 bases fit TRBD2. With V trimmed by 6 bases and J by 0 bases, 5 bases remained unmatched. CDR3 size: 14 residues. Germline assignment: CDR1 MNHEY and CDR2 SVGAGI.

CDR3 protein: CASRSGPTPLMSLNTEAFF. CDR3 sequence (DNA): TGTGCCAGCAGATCGGGACCCACTCCGCTTATGTCCTTGAACACTGAAGCTTTCTTT. This chain connects TRBV7-3 to TRBJ1-1, with a possible D match to TRBD1 (5 bases). V shed 6 bases and J shed 0 bases, with 26 bases lying between them. Germline assignment: CDR1 SGHTA and CDR2 FQGTGA. This CDR3 has 19 residues.

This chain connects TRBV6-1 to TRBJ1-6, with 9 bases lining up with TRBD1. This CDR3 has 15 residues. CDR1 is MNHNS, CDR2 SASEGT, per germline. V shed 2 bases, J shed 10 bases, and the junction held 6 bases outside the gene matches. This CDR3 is CASSETVQGASPLHF. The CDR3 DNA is TGTGCCAGCAGTGAAACGGTACAGGGGGCATCACCCCTCCACTTT.

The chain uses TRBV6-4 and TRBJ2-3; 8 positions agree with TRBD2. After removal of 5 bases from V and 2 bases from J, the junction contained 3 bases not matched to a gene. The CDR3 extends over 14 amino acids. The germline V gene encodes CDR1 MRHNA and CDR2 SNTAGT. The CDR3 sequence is CASSPRGATDTQYF. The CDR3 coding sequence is TGTGCCAGCAGTCCGCGGGGGGCCACAGATACGCAGTATTTT.

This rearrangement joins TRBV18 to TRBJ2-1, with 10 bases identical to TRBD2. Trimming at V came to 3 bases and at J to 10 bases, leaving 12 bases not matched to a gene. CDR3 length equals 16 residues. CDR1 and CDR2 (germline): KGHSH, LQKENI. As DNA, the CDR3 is TGTGCCAGCTCACCCACGCATCCGGCTAGCGGGAGCGAGCAGTTCTTC. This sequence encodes CASSPTHPASGSEQFF.

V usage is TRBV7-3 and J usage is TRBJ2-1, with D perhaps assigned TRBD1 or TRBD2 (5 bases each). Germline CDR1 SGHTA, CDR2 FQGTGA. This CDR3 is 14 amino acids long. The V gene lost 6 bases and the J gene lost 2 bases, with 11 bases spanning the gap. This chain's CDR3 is CASRKPGPYNEQFF. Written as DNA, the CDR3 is TGTGCCAGCAGAAAACCGGGACCCTACAATGAGCAGTTCTTC.